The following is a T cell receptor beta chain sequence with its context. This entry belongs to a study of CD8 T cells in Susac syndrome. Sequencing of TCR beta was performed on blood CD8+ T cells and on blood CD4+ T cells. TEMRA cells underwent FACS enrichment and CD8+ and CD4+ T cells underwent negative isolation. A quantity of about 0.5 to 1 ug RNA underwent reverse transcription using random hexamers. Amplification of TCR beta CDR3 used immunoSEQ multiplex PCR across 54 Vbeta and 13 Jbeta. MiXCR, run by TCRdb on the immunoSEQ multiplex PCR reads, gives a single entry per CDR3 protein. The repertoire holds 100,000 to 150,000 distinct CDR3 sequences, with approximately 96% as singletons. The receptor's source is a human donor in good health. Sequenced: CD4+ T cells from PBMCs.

Here the CDR3 reads CASSITVGQRLNTEAFF. In DNA, the CDR3 is TGTGCCAGTAGTATTACCGTGGGACAGCGGCTGAACACTGAAGCTTTCTTT. The chain employs TRBV19 and TRBJ1-1; 7 bases match TRBD1. CDR1 is LNHDA and CDR2 is SQIVND in the germline V gene (reference sequence). This CDR3 is 17 amino acids long. The ends lost 3 bases at V and 0 bases at J; junction bases unmatched: 10.